This TCR beta chain came from a study of T cell repertoires in cytomegalovirus infection. Across the whole study: Recently identified HLA-C-restricted CMV epitopes were among the peptides used. CMV infection and matching HLA type were both indicated by public TCR beta signatures.

From germline, CDR1 is SGDLS and CDR2 YYNGEE. There are 11 residues in the CDR3. V lost 4 bases, J lost 6 bases, and 8 bases lay in between. Findings and limits, study-wide: Within the response measured ex vivo, HLA-C-restricted CMV-specific TCR beta clonotypes were dominant.

Regarding this clonotype: As yet, its antigen is unknown.

TCRdb called the reads again in MiXCR, with one record for every CDR3 protein. Of about 920,000 distinct CDR3 sequences in the sample, around 30% were seen once. The TCR comes from a human donor in good health (CMV status not recorded). Some clones in this sample may be carry-over from other donors' samples. J is TRBJ2-7 and V is TRBV9; no firm D call. Specimen: cultured CD8+ T cells from PBMCs, collected from culture after CMV antigen stimulation. The CDR3 spells CASSHEGEQYV. In nucleotides, the CDR3 is TGTGCCAGCAGCCATGAAGGCGAGCAGTACGTC.